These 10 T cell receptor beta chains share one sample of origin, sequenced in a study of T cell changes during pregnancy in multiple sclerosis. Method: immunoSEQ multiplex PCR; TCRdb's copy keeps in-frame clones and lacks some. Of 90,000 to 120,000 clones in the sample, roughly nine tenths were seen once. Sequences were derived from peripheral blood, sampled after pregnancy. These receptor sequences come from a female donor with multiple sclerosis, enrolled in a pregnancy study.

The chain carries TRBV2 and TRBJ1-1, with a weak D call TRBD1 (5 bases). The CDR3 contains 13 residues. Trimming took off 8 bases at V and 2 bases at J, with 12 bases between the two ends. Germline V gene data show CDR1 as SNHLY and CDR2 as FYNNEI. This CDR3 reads CASQGAANTEAFF. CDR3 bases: TGTGCCAGCCAGGGTGCCGCTAACACTGAAGCTTTCTTT.

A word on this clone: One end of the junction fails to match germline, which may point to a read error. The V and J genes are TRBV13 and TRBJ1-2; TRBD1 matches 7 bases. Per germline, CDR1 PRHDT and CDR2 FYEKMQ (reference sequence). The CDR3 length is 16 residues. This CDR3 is CASSLGFRDSFYGYTF. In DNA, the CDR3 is TGTGCCAGCAGCCTAGGGTTTAGGGACAGCTTCTATGGCTACACCTTC.

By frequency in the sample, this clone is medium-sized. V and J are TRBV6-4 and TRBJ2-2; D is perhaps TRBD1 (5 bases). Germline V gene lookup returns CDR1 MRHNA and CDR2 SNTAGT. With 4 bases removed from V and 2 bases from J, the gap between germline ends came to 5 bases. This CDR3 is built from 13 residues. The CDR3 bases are TGTGCCAGCAGTGGGACAAACACCGGGGAGCTGTTTTTT. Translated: CASSGTNTGELFF.

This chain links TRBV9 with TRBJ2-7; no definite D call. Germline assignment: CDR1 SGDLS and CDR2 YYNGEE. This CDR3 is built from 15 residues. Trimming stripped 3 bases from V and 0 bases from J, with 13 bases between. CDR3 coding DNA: TGTGCCAGCAGCGCTCGAGCTGCCAACTCCTACGAGCAGTACTTC. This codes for CASSARAANSYEQYF.

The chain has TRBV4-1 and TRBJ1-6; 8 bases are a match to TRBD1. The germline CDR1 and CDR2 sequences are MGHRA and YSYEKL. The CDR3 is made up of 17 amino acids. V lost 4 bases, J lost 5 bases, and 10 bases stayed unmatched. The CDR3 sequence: CASSPTDRGRNNSPLHF. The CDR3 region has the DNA TGCGCCAGCAGCCCCACAGACAGGGGACGAAATAATTCACCCCTCCACTTT.

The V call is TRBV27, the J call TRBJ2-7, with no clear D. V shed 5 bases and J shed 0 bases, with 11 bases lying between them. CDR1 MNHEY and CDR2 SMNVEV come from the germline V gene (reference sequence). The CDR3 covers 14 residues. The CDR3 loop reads CASSREVTSYEQYF. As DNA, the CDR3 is TGTGCCAGCAGTCGTGAGGTAACCTCCTACGAGCAGTACTTC.

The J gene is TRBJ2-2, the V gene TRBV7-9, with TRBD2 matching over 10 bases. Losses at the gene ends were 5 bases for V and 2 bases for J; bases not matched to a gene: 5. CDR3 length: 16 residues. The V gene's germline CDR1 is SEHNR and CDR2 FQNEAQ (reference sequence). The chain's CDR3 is CASSPSGGGNTGELFF. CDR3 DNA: TGTGCCAGCAGCCCAAGCGGGGGGGGAAACACCGGGGAGCTGTTTTTT.

The CDR3 reads CAWDKRYEQYF. CDR3 coding DNA: TGTGCCTGGGACAAACGCTACGAGCAGTACTTC. This chain connects TRBV30 to TRBJ2-7; D not resolved. The CDR3 runs 11 residues. Germline V gene lookup returns CDR1 GTSNPN and CDR2 SVGIG (reference sequence). Trimming took off 5 bases at V and 3 bases at J, with 8 bases between the two ends.

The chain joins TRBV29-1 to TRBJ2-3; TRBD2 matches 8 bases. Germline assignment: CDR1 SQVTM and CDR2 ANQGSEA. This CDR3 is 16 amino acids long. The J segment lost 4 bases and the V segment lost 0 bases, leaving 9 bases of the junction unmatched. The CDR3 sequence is CSVEDLNGGAADTQYF. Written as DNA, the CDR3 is TGCAGCGTTGAAGATCTTAACGGGGGGGCCGCAGATACGCAGTATTTT.

CDR3 loop: CASSGRTRQGTSYEQYF. The CDR3 coding sequence is TGTGCCAGCAGCGGCAGAACCAGACAGGGGACCTCCTACGAGCAGTACTTC. The chain uses TRBV11-2 and TRBJ2-7; 8 positions match TRBD1. This CDR3 comprises 17 residues. Germline V gene lookup returns CDR1 SGHAT and CDR2 FQNNGV. Trimming removed 5 bases from V and 0 bases from J; junction bases left unmatched: 12.